The 11 T cell receptor beta chains reported below all come from one sample, sequenced in a study of T cells in Graves' hyperthyroidism and ophthalmopathy. TCR beta CDR3 sequences were amplified from RNA transcripts. The HTBI set primed first-round TCR CDR3 RT-PCR. TCRdb called the multiplex PCR reads again in MiXCR, with one record for every CDR3 protein. The sample consists of almost 500,000 distinct CDR3 sequences, 22% of them appearing once. The sample consisted of blood. Every receptor here comes from a woman aged 70 to 79 with Graves' ophthalmopathy.

In this sample, this clonotype turned up a few times. This chain joins TRBV6-5 and TRBJ2-1; 7 bases match TRBD2. The CDR3 extends over 16 amino acids. Germline loops: CDR1 MNHEY, CDR2 SVGAGI. With 3 bases clipped from V and 1 base from J, the junction kept 6 bases outside the gene matches. CDR3: CASSYGGSGSYNEQFF. In DNA form, the CDR3 reads TGTGCCAGCAGTTATGGCGGGAGCGGGTCCTACAATGAGCAGTTCTTC.

This clonotype occurred a few times. This CDR3 reads CASTINSYNTGELFF. The CDR3 DNA is TGTGCCAGCACGATCAACTCTTATAACACCGGGGAGCTGTTTTTT. This chain links TRBV2 with TRBJ2-2, with unresolved D. V was clipped by 7 bases and J by 2 bases, with 14 bases between them. CDR3 length: 15 residues. Germline CDR1 reads SNHLY; CDR2 reads FYNNEI.

The table lists this clonotype with a few counts. The chain employs TRBV12-3 or TRBV12-4 and TRBJ1-5; the match to TRBD1 covers 7 bases. J gave up 7 bases and V 3 bases, and 6 bases lay outside the gene matches. CDR3 size: 14 residues. The CDR3 loop is CASSFNRGEQPQHF. CDR3 bases: TGTGCCAGCAGTTTTAACAGGGGAGAGCAGCCCCAGCATTTT.

This clonotype was counted only a few times. The chain has TRBV27 and TRBJ1-4; 8 nucleotides agree with TRBD1. The CDR3 length is 16 residues. J lost 5 bases, V lost 7 bases, and 12 bases had no gene match. Germline V gives CDR1 MNHEY, CDR2 SMNVEV (reference sequence). The CDR3: CASISDRAPRNEKLFF. The CDR3 nucleotides read TGTGCCAGCATCTCGGACAGGGCGCCGCGGAATGAAAAACTGTTTTTT.

This clonotype has a handful of counts. The gene calls are TRBV10-3 and TRBJ1-2; a possible D gene is TRBD1 (5 bases). The germline V gene has CDR1 ENHRY and CDR2 SYGVKD. This CDR3 spans 16 amino acids. Between the trimmed V and J ends, which lost 4 bases and 9 bases, there was a span of 24 bases. The CDR3 here is CAISGGFRTSRLSYTF. The DNA for the CDR3 is TGTGCCATCAGTGGGGGGTTTCGGACATCCCGTCTCAGCTACACCTTC.

The chain carries TRBV6-2 or TRBV6-3 and TRBJ2-4; 7 bases align to TRBD1. Germline V lookup: CDR1 MNHEY, CDR2 SVGEGT. The junction had 12 bases not matched to a gene; V was cut back by 6 bases and J by 7 bases. This CDR3 is 15 amino acids long. The CDR3 sequence is CASRGTDHDWNIQYF. The CDR3 DNA reads TGTGCCAGCAGGGGGACAGACCACGATTGGAACATTCAGTACTTC.

This clonotype was seen many times. The chain couples TRBV12-3 or TRBV12-4 to TRBJ1-2; D remains unclear. Trimming pared 5 bases from V and 5 bases from J, leaving 18 bases between. The CDR3 has 15 residues. The CDR3, as DNA: TGTGCCAGCAGTCCCTCGATCGGGTTGGGGTATGGCTACACCTTC. Its protein product is CASSPSIGLGYGYTF.

This clonotype was detected only a few times. Written as DNA, the CDR3 is TGTGCCAGCAGTCCAGGGCTAGAGACCCAGTACTTC. This encodes CASSPGLETQYF. The gene calls are TRBV12-3 or TRBV12-4 and TRBJ2-5, with TRBD1 as a possible D gene (5 bases). This CDR3 has 12 amino acids. V gave up 5 bases and J gave up 4 bases, with 8 bases separating them.

The sample holds a few counts of this clonotype. CDR3 nucleotides: TGTGCCACCAGTGATTCCGGGACAAACACCTACAATGAGCAGTTCTTC. Translated: CATSDSGTNTYNEQFF. The genes are TRBV24-1 and TRBJ2-1; possibly TRBD1 for D (6 bases). V was shortened by 2 bases and J by 2 bases, with 12 bases between the two germline ends. The CDR3 is made up of 16 amino acids. Germline CDR1 is KGHDR and CDR2 is SFDVKD.

This clonotype has at least ten counts. V gene TRBV28 combines with J gene TRBJ1-1; weak D call: TRBD1 (6 bases). Germline loops: CDR1 MDHEN, CDR2 SYDVKM. The V and J ends lost 7 bases and 3 bases respectively, with 9 bases between them. This CDR3 is built from 12 residues. The CDR3 reads CASTKGDTEAFF. The CDR3 DNA sequence: TGTGCCAGCACCAAGGGGGACACTGAAGCTTTCTTT.

The chain uses TRBV20-1 and TRBJ2-3, with 8 bases identical to TRBD2. This CDR3 contains 18 residues. Germline V gene sequence: CDR1 DFQATT, CDR2 SNEGSKA (reference sequence). V trimming: 4 bases; J trimming: 5 bases; junction bases outside the gene matches: 20. CDR3 coding DNA: TGCAGTGCTATTCCCCTAGCGGGCGGGAACGCCTTGGGAGATACGCAGTATTTT. It translates to CSAIPLAGGNALGDTQYF.